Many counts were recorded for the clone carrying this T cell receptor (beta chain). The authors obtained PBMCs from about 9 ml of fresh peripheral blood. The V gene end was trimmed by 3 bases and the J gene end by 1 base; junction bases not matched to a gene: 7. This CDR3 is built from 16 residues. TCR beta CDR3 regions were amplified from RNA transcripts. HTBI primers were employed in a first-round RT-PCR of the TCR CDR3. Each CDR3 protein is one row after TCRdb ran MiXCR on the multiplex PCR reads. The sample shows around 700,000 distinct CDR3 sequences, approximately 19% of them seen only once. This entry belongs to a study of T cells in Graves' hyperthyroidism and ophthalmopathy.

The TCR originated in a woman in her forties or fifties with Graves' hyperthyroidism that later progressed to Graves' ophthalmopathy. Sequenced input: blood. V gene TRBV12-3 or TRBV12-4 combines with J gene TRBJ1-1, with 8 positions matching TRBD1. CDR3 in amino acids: CASSFRSGQGNTEAFF. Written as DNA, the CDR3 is TGTGCCAGCAGTTTTAGGTCAGGACAGGGGAACACTGAAGCTTTCTTT.